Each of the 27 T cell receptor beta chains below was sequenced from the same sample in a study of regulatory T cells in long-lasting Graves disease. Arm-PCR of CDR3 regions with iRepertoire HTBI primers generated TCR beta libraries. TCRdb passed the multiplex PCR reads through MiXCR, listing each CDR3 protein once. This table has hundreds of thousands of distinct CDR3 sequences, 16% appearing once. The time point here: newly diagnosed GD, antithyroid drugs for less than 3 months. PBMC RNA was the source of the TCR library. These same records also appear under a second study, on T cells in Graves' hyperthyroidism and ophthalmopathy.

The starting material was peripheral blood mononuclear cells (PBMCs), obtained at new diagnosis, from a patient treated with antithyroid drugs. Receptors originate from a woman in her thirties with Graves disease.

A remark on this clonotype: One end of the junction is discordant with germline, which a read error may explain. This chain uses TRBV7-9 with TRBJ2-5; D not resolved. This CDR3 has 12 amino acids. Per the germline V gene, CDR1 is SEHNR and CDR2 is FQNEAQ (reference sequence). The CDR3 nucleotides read TGTGTCAGCAGCTCGGAAGAAGAGACCCAGTACTTC. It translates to CVSSSEEETQYF. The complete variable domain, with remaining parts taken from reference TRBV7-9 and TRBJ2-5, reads DTGVSQNPRHKITKRGQNVTFRCDPISEHNRLYWYRQTLGQGPEFLTYFQNEAQLEKSRLLSDRFSAERPKGSFSTLEIQRTEQGDSAMYLCVSSSEEETQYFGPGTRLLVL.

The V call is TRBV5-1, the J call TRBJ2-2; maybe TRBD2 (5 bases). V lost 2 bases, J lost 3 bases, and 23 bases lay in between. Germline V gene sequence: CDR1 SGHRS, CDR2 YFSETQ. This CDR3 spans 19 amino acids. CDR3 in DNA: TGCGCCAGCAGCTTCCTACCCTCCCTCGCGGGCTTGTACACCGGGGAGCTGTTTTTT. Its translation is CASSFLPSLAGLYTGELFF. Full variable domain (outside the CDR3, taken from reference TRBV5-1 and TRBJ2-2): KAGVTQTPRYLIKTRGQQVTLSCSPISGHRSVSWYQQTPGQGLQFLFEYFSETQRNKGNFPGRFSGRQFSNSRSEMNVSTLELGDSALYLCASSFLPSLAGLYTGELFFGEGSRLTVL.

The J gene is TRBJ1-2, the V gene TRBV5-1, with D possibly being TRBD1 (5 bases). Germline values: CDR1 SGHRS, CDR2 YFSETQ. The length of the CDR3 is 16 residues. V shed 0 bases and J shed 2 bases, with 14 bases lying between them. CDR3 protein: CASSLGIEGKNYGYTF. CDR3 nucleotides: TGCGCCAGCAGCTTGGGGATAGAGGGGAAAAACTATGGCTACACCTTC.

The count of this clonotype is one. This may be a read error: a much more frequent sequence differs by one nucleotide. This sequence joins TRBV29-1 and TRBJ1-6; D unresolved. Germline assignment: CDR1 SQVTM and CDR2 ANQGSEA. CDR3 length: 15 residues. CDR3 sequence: CSVEAPGTTNSPPHF. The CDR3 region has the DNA TGCAGCGTTGAAGCGCCCGGTACGACCAACTCACCCCCCCACTTT. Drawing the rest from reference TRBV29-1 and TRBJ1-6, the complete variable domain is SAVISQKPSRDICQRGTSLTIQCQVDSQVTMMFWYRQQPGQSLTLIATANQGSEATYESGFVIDKFPISRPNLTFSTLTVSNMSPEDSSIYLCSVEAPGTTNSPPHFGNGTRLTVT.

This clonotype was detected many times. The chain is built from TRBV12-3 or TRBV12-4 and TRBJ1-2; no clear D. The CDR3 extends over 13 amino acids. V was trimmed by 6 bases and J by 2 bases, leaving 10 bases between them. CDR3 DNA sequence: TGTGCCAGCAGCCCACTCAAGAACTATGGCTACACCTTC. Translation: CASSPLKNYGYTF.

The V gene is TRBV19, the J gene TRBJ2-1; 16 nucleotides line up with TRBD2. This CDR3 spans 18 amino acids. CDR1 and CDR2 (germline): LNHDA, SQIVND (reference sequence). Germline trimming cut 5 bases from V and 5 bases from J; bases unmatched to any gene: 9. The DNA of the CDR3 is TGTGCCAGTAGTCCTTCGGGACTAGCGGGAGGGCCGAACAATGAGCAGTTCTTC. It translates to CASSPSGLAGGPNNEQFF.

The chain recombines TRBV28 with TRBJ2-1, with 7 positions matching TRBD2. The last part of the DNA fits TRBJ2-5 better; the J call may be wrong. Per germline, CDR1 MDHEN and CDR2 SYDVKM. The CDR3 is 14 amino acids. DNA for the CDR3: TGTGCCAGCAGTCCTAGCGGTTGGGAAGAGACCCAGTACTTC. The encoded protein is CASSPSGWEETQYF.

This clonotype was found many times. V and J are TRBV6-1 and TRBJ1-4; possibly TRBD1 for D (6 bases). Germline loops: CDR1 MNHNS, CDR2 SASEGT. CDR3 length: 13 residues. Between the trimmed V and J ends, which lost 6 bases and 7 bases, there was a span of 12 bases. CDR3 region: CASRQDSSEKLFF. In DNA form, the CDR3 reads TGTGCCAGCAGACAGGACAGCTCTGAAAAACTGTTTTTT.

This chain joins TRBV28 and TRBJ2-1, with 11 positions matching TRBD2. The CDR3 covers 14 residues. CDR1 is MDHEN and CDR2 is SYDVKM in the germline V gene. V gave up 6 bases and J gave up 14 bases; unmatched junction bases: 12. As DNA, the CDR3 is TGTGCCAGCAGCTTTAGCGGGAGGGCGATTCATAAGTTCTTC. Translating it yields CASSFSGRAIHKFF.

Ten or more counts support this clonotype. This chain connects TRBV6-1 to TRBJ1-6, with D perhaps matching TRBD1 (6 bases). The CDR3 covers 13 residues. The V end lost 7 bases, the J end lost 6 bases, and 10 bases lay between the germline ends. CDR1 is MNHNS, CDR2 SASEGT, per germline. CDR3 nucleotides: TGTGCCAGCACTGGACAGTCTAATTCACCCCTCCACTTT. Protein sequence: CASTGQSNSPLHF.

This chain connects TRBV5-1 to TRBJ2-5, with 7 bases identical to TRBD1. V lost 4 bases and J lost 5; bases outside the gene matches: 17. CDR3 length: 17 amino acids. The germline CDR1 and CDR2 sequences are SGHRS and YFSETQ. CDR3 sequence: CASSQPTGLKDGETQYF. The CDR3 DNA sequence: TGCGCCAGCAGCCAACCGACAGGGTTGAAAGACGGGGAGACCCAGTACTTC.

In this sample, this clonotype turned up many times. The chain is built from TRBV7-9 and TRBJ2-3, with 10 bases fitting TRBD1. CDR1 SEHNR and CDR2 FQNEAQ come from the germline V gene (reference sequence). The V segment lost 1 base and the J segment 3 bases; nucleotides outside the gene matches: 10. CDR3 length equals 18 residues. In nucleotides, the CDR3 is TGTGCCAGCAGCTTAGTCGCCTTCCGGGACAGGGGAACAGATACGCAGTATTTT. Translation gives CASSLVAFRDRGTDTQYF.

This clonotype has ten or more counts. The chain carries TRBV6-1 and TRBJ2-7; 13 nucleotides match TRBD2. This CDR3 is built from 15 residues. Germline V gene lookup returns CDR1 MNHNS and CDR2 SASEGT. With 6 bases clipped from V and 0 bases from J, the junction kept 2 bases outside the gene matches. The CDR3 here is CASRGTSGVSYEQYF. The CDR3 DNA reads TGTGCCAGCAGAGGGACTAGCGGGGTCTCCTACGAGCAGTACTTC.

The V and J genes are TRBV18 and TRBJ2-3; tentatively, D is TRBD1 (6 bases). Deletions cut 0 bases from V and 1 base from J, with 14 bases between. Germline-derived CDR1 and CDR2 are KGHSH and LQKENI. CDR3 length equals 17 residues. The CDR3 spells CASSPPPARGGTDTQYF. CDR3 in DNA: TGTGCCAGCTCACCACCACCAGCCAGGGGCGGCACAGATACGCAGTATTTT.

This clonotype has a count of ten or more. CDR3 nucleotides: TGCGCCAGCAGCGCCAGGGTCGGCGAGCAGTACTTC. Protein product: CASSARVGEQYF. J is TRBJ2-7 and V is TRBV5-1; D perhaps matches TRBD1 (5 bases). This CDR3 has 12 amino acids. Per germline, CDR1 SGHRS and CDR2 YFSETQ. V was pared by 4 bases and J by 6 bases, with 11 bases between.

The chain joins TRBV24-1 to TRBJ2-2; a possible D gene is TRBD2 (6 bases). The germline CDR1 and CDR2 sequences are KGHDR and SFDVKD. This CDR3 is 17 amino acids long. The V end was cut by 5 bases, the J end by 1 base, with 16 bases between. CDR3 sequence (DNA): TGTGCCACCAGTGGCGGGAATCGGGCGGAGAACACCGGGGAGCTGTTTTTT. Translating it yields CATSGGNRAENTGELFF.

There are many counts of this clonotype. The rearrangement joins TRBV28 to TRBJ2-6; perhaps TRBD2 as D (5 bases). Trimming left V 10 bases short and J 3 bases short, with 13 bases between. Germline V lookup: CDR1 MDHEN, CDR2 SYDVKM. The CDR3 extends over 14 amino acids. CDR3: CATSGPGGANVLTF. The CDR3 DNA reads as TGTGCCACCAGCGGCCCCGGTGGGGCCAACGTCCTGACTTTC.

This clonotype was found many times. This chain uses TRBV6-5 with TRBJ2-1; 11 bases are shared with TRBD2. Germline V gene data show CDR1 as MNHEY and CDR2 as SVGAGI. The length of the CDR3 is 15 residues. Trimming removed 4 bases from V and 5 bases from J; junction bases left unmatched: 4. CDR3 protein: CASSSGTSGDNEQFF. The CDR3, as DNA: TGTGCCAGCAGTTCTGGGACTAGCGGTGACAATGAGCAGTTCTTC.

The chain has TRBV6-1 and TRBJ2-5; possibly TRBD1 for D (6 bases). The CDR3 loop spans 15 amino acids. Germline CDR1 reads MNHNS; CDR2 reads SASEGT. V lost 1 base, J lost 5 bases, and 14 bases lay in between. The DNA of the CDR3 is TGTGCCAGCAGTGAAGAGGCAGGGGCGGTGGAGACCCAGTACTTC. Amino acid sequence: CASSEEAGAVETQYF.

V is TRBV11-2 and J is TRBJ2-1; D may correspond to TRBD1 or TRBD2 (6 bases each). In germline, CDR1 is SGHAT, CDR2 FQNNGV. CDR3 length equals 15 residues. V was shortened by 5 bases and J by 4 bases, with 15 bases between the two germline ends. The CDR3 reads CASSPEGGGYNEQFF. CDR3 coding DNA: TGTGCCAGCAGCCCGGAGGGGGGAGGATACAATGAGCAGTTCTTC.

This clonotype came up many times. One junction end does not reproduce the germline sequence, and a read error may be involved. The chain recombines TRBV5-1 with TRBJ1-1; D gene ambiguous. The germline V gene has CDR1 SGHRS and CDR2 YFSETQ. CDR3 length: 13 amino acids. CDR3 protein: CASSSVVNTEAFF. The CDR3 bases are TGTGCCAGCAGCTCGGTCGTGAACACTGAAGCTTTCTTT.

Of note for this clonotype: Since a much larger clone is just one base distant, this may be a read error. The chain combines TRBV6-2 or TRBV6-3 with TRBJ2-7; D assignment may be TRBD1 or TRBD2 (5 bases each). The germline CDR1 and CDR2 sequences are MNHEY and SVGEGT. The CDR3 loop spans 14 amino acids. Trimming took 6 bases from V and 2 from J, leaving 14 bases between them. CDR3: CASSTLGGAYEQYF. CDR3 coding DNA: TGTGCCAGCAGCACTCTTGGGGGAGCCTACGAGCAGTACTTC.

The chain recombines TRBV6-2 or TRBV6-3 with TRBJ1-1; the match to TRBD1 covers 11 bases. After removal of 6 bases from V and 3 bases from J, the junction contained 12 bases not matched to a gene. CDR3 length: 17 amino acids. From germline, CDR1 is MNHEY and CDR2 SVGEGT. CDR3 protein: CASRREPGQGGDTEAFF. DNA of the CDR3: TGTGCCAGCAGACGGGAACCGGGACAGGGGGGAGACACTGAAGCTTTCTTT.

CDR3 sequence (DNA): TGTGCCAGCTGGGGGGGGGGCGCGGGCAATCAGCCCCAGCATTTT. As protein: CASWGGGAGNQPQHF. The J gene is TRBJ1-5, the V gene TRBV6-1; TRBD1 might be the D (6 bases). V lost 8 bases, J lost 2 bases, and 16 bases lay in between. CDR1 MNHNS and CDR2 SASEGT come from the germline V gene. The CDR3 runs 15 residues.

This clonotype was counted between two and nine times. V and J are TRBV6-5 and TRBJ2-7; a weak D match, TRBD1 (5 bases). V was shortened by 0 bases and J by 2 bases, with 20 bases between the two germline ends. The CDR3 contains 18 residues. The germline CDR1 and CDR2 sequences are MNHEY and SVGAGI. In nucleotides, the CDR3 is TGTGCCAGCAGTTACTCCTCCCCCATCCGCGGACACCCCTACGAGCAGTACTTC. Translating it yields CASSYSSPIRGHPYEQYF.

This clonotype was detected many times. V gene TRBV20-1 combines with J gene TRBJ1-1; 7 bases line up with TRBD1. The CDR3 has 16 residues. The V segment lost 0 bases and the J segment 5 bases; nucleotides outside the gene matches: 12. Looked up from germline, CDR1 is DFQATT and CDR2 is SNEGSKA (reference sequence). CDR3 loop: CSARDAVQGGGTEAFF. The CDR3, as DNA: TGCAGTGCTAGAGATGCTGTTCAGGGGGGAGGGACTGAAGCTTTCTTT.

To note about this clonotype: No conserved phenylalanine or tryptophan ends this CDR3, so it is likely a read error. The CDR3 sequence is CASSQYLGSDGYTL. CDR3 bases: TGCGCCAGCAGCCAGTATTTAGGGTCCGATGGCTACACCCTC. The chain couples TRBV4-1 to TRBJ1-2; no definite D call. The CDR3 totals 14 residues. V lost 3 bases to trimming and J lost 6 bases, with 14 bases between them. The germline gives CDR1 MGHRA, CDR2 YSYEKL.